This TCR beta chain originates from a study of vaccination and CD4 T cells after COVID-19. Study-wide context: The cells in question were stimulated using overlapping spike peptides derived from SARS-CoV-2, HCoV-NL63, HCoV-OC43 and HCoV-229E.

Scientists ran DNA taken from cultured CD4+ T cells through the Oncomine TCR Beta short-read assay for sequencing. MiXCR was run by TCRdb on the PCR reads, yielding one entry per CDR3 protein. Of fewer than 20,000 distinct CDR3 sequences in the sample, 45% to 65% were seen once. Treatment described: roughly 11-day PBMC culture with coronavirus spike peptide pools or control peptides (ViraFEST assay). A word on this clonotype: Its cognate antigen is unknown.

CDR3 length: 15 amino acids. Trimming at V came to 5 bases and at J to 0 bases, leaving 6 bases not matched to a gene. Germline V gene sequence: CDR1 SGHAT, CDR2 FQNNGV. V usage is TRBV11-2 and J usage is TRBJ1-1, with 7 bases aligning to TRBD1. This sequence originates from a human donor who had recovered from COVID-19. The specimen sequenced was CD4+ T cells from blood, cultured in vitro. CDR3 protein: CASSPSGTVNTEAFF. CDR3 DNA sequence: TGTGCCAGCAGCCCGAGTGGGACAGTGAACACTGAAGCTTTCTTT.